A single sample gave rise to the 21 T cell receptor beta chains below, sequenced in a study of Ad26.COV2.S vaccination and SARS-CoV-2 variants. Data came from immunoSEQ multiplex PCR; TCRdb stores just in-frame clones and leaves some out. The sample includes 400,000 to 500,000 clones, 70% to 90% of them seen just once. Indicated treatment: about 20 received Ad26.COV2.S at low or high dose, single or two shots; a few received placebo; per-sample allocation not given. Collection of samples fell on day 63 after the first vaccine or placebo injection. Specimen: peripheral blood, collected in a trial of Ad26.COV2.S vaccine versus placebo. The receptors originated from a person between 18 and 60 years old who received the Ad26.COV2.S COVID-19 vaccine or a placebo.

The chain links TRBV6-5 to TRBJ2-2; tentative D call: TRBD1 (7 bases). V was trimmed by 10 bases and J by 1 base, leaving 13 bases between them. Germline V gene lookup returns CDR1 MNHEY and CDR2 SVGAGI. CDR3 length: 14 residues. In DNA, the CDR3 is TGTGCCACCGCAGGGGGGCGGAACACCGGGGAGCTGTTTTTT. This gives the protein CATAGGRNTGELFF.

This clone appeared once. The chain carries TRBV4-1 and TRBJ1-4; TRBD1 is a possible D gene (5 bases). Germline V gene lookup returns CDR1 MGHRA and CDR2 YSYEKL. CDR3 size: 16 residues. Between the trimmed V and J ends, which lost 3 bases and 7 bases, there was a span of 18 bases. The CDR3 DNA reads TGCGCCAGCAGCCAGGCTATGACAGTCGGGAGTGAAAAACTGTTTTTT. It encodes CASSQAMTVGSEKLFF.

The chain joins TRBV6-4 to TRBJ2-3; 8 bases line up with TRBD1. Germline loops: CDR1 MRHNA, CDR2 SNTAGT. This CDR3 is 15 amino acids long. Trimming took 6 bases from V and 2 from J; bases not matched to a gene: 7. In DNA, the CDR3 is TGTGCCAGCAGCGTACAGGGGGGCTACACAGATACGCAGTATTTT. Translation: CASSVQGGYTDTQYF.

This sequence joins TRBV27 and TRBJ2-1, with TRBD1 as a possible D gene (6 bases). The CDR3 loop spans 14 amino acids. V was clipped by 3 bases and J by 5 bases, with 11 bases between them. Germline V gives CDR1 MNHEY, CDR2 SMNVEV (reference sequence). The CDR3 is CASSLAGVNNEQFF. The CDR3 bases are TGTGCCAGCAGTTTGGCAGGGGTGAACAATGAGCAGTTCTTC.

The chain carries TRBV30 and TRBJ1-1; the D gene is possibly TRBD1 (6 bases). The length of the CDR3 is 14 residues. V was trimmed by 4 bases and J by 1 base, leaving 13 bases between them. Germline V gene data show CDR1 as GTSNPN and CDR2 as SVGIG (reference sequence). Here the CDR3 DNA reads TGTGCCTGGACCATTTCACAGGGGAACACTGAAGCTTTCTTT. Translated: CAWTISQGNTEAFF.

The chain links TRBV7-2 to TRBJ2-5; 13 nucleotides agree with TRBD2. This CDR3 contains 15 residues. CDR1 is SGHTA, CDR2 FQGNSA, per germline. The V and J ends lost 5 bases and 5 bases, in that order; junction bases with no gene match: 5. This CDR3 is CASSPGTSGVETQYF. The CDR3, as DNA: TGTGCCAGCAGCCCGGGGACTAGCGGGGTGGAGACCCAGTACTTC.

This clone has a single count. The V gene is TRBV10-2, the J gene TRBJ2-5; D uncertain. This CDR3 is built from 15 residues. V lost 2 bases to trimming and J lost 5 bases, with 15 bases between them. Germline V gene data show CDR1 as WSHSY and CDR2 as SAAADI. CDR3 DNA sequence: TGCGCCAGCAGTGAGAGGAGAGGTATAGAGGAGACCCAGTACTTC. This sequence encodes CASSERRGIEETQYF.

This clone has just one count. The DNA for the CDR3 is TGTGCCAGCAGCTTTGGTGGCAGGGGATATCAGCCCCAGCATTTT. Protein sequence: CASSFGGRGYQPQHF. The chain recombines TRBV13 with TRBJ1-5; D possibly corresponds to TRBD1 (6 bases). V was cut by 3 bases and J by 5 bases, with 14 bases left in between. The CDR3 is 15 residues long. The germline V gene has CDR1 PRHDT and CDR2 FYEKMQ (reference sequence).

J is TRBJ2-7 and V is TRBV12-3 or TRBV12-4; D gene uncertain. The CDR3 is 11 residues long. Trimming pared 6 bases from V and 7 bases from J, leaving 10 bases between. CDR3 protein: CASSLRWEQYF. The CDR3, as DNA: TGTGCCAGCAGCTTGAGGTGGGAGCAGTACTTC.

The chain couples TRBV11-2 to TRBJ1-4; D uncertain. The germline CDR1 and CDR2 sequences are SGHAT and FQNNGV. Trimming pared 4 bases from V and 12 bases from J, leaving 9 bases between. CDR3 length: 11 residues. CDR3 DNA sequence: TGTGCCAGCAGCTCGTTATTGGAACTGTTTTTT. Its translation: CASSSLLELFF.

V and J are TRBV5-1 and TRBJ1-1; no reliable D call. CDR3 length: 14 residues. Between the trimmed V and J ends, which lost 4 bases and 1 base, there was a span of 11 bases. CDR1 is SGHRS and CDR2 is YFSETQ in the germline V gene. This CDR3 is CASSADPQNTEAFF. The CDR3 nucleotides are TGCGCCAGCAGCGCGGACCCCCAGAACACTGAAGCTTTCTTT. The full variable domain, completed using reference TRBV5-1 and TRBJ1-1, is KAGVTQTPRYLIKTRGQQVTLSCSPISGHRSVSWYQQTPGQGLQFLFEYFSETQRNKGNFPGRFSGRQFSNSRSEMNVSTLELGDSALYLCASSADPQNTEAFFGQGTRLTVV.

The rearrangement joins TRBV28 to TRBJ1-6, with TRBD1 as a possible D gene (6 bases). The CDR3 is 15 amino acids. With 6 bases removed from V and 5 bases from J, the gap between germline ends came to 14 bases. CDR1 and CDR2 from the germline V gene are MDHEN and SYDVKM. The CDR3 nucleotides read TGTGCCAGCAGCTTAGGGGGAATCGATAATTCACCCCTCCACTTT. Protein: CASSLGGIDNSPLHF. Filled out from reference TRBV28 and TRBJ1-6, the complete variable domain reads DVKVTQSSRYLVKRTGEKVFLECVQDMDHENMFWYRQDPGLGLRLIYFSYDVKMKEKGDIPEGYSVSREKKERFSLILESASTNQTSMYLCASSLGGIDNSPLHFGNGTRLTVT.

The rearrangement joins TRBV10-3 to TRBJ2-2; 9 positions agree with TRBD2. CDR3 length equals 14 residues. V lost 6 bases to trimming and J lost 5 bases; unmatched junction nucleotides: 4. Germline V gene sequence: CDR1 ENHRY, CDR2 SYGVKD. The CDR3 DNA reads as TGTGCCATCAGGCCTAGCGGGGCGACCGGGGAGCTGTTTTTT. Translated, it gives CAIRPSGATGELFF.

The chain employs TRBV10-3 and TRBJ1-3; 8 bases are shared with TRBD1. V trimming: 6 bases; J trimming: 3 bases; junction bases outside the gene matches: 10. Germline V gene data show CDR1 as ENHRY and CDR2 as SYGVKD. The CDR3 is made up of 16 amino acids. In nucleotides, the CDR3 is TGTGCCATCAGCGTATTTACAGGGGGAGATGGAAACACCATATATTTT. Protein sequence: CAISVFTGGDGNTIYF.

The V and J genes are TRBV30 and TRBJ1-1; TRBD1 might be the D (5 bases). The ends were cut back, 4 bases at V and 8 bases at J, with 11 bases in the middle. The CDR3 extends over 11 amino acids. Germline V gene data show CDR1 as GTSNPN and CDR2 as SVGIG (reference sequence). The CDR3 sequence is CAWNEWGEAFF. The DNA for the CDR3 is TGTGCCTGGAATGAATGGGGGGAAGCTTTCTTT.

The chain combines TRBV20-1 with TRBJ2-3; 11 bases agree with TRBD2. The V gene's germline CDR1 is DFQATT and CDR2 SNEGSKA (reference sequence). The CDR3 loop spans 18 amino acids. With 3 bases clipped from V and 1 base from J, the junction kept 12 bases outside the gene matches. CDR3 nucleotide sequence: TGCAGTGCTAGTCCTAGCGGGGGGCCGGTCTTCGGCACAGATACGCAGTATTTT. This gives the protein CSASPSGGPVFGTDTQYF.

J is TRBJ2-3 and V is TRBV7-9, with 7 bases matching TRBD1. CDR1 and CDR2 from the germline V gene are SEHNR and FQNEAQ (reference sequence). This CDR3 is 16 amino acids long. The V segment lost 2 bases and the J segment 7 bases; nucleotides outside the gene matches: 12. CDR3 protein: CASSLRVQGPPNTQYF. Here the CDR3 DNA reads TGTGCCAGCAGCTTAAGGGTACAGGGGCCCCCGAATACGCAGTATTTT.

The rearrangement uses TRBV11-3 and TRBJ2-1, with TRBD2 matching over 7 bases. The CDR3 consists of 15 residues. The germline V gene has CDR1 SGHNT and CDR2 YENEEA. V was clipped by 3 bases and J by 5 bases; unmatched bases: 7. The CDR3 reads CASSFMRGMNNEQFF. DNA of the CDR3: TGTGCCAGCAGCTTTATGCGGGGGATGAACAATGAGCAGTTCTTC.

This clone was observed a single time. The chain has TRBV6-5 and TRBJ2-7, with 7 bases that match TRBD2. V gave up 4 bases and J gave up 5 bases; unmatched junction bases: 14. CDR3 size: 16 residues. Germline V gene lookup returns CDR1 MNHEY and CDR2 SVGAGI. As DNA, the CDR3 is TGTGCCAGCAGTTTACTCACCCCGGGGGAGGGCGACGAGCAGTACTTC. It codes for CASSLLTPGEGDEQYF.

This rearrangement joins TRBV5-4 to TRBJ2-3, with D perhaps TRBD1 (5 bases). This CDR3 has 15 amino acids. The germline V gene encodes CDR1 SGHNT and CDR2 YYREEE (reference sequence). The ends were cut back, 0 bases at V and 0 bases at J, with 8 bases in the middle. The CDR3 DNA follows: TGTGCCAGCAGCTTGGATCAGGGTAGCACAGATACGCAGTATTTT. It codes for CASSLDQGSTDTQYF. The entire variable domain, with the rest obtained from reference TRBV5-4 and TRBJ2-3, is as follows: ETGVTQSPTHLIKTRGQQVTLRCSSQSGHNTVSWYQQALGQGPQFIFQYYREEENGRGNFPPRFSGLQFPNYSSELNVNALELDDSALYLCASSLDQGSTDTQYFGPGTRLTVL.

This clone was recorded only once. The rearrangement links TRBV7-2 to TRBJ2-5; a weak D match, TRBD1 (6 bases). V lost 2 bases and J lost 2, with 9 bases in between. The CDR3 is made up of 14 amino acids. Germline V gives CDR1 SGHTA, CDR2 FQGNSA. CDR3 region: CASSLITGQETQYF. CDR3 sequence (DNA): TGTGCCAGCAGCTTAATAACAGGGCAAGAGACCCAGTACTTC.